Below are 20 T cell receptor beta chains sequenced from a single sample in a study of blood T cell repertoires in COVID-19. The protocol was immunoSEQ multiplex PCR, while the TCRdb copy is restricted to in-frame clones and leaves out a portion. This sample has over 50,000 clones; about 93% occur once, and the top ten carry approximately 15%. The specimen was peripheral blood. The receptors were gathered from a human donor with active COVID-19. The donor label of this sample is uncertain.

CDR3 sequence (DNA): TGTGCTAGTGGGTTACAGGGCCCTGGAAACACCATATATTTT. Translating gives CASGLQGPGNTIYF. The rearrangement links TRBV12-5 to TRBJ1-3; tentative D call: TRBD1 (6 bases). Germline V gives CDR1 LGHNT, CDR2 FRNRAP. V was trimmed by 6 bases and J by 2 bases, leaving 11 bases between them. This CDR3 is 14 amino acids long.

The chain recombines TRBV2 with TRBJ2-2, with 8 bases aligning to TRBD1. CDR1 and CDR2 (germline): SNHLY, FYNNEI. J gave up 4 bases and V 7 bases, and 8 bases lay outside the gene matches. The CDR3 is made up of 15 amino acids. CDR3 protein: CASTQDRAPTGELFF. The DNA of the CDR3 is TGTGCCAGCACCCAGGACAGGGCCCCCACCGGGGAGCTGTTTTTT.

This clone has a handful of counts. The J gene is TRBJ2-1, the V gene TRBV7-9; D gene uncertain. V was shortened by 2 bases and J by 4 bases, with 3 bases between the two germline ends. The CDR3 runs 12 residues. In germline, CDR1 is SEHNR, CDR2 FQNEAQ (reference sequence). The CDR3: CASSLQYNEQFF. The CDR3 DNA reads TGTGCCAGCAGCTTACAGTACAATGAGCAGTTCTTC.

The V and J genes are TRBV5-6 and TRBJ1-4, with D unresolved. Trimming removed 0 bases at V and 5 bases at J, with 8 bases between. The CDR3 contains 14 residues. The germline V gene encodes CDR1 SGHDT and CDR2 YYEEEE. CDR3 DNA: TGTGCCAGCAGCTTGGGCAGGCCGAATGAAAAACTGTTTTTT. Translating it yields CASSLGRPNEKLFF.

The chain carries TRBV7-9 and TRBJ1-1, with D possibly being TRBD1 (6 bases). Germline CDR1 and CDR2: SEHNR and FQNEAQ (reference sequence). There are 15 residues in the CDR3. V dropped 5 bases and J dropped 3 bases, with 16 bases sitting between them. In DNA, the CDR3 is TGTGCCAGCAGCCCCCACGGACAGACCTACACTGAAGCTTTCTTT. Translating it yields CASSPHGQTYTEAFF.

The chain combines TRBV20-1 with TRBJ1-2, with 10 bases fitting TRBD1. The germline gives CDR1 DFQATT, CDR2 SNEGSKA (reference sequence). The CDR3 is 15 residues long. The V gene end was trimmed by 3 bases and the J gene end by 3 bases; junction bases not matched to a gene: 7. The CDR3 protein is CSASPWTGGYYGYTF. The CDR3 nucleotides are TGCAGTGCTAGTCCCTGGACAGGGGGTTACTATGGCTACACCTTC.

The CDR3 is CASSVATDPNYGYTF. CDR3 bases: TGTGCCAGCAGCGTGGCGACAGACCCTAACTATGGCTACACCTTC. This chain joins TRBV9 and TRBJ1-2, with D possibly TRBD1 on 5 matching bases. Trimming removed 2 bases at V and 0 bases at J, with 11 bases between. The CDR3 is made up of 15 amino acids. Germline V gene lookup returns CDR1 SGDLS and CDR2 YYNGEE. The complete variable domain, with remaining parts taken from reference TRBV9 and TRBJ1-2, reads DSGVTQTPKHLITATGQRVTLRCSPRSGDLSVYWYQQSLDQGLQFLIQYYNGEERAKGNILERFSAQQFPDLHSELNLSSLELGDSALYFCASSVATDPNYGYTFGSGTRLTVV.

This rearrangement joins TRBV11-2 to TRBJ2-1, with D possibly TRBD2 on 5 matching bases. The CDR3 sequence is 18 residues long. Germline V CDR1 and CDR2: SGHAT, FQNNGV. Trimming removed 7 bases from V and 5 bases from J, with 27 bases in between. The CDR3 DNA follows: TGTGCCAGCACCGCAAGGAGGAGCCAGCAATTTTTAGACAATGAGCAGTTCTTC. It translates to CASTARRSQQFLDNEQFF.

The J gene is TRBJ2-3, the V gene TRBV9; 9 nucleotides agree with TRBD1. CDR1 and CDR2 from the germline V gene are SGDLS and YYNGEE. This CDR3 has 15 amino acids. J lost 4 bases, V lost 6 bases, and 9 bases had no gene match. The CDR3 loop reads CASNSGQGHADTQYF. CDR3 in DNA: TGTGCCAGCAACTCGGGACAGGGACACGCAGATACGCAGTATTTT.

The chain joins TRBV7-9 to TRBJ1-2, with unresolved D. There are 13 residues in the CDR3. The V and J ends lost 5 bases and 10 bases respectively, with 17 bases between them. Germline V gives CDR1 SEHNR, CDR2 FQNEAQ (reference sequence). The CDR3 DNA is TGTGCCAGCAGCGAGGCGGGCATAGATGACTACACCTTC. Amino acid sequence: CASSEAGIDDYTF.

The rearrangement uses TRBV30 and TRBJ2-1, with 7 positions matching TRBD2. CDR3 size: 15 residues. CDR1 and CDR2 from the germline V gene are GTSNPN and SVGIG (reference sequence). After removal of 3 bases from V and 2 bases from J, the junction contained 7 bases not matched to a gene. The CDR3 DNA is TGTGCCTGGAGCCGGAGGAGCGGGACCTACAATGAGCAGTTCTTC. Amino acid sequence: CAWSRRSGTYNEQFF.

In its sample, this clone was seen a few times. The genes are TRBV18 and TRBJ2-7; TRBD2 is a possible D gene (5 bases). This CDR3 comprises 13 residues. From germline, CDR1 is KGHSH and CDR2 LQKENI. V was trimmed by 2 bases and J by 3 bases, leaving 8 bases between them. The CDR3 DNA reads TGTGCCAGCTCACCAGCGGCGGGCTACGAGCAGTACTTC. Its translation is CASSPAAGYEQYF.

The chain carries TRBV4-1 and TRBJ1-6; D ambiguous. Germline V lookup: CDR1 MGHRA, CDR2 YSYEKL. V lost 4 bases and J lost 7, with 20 bases in between. This CDR3 has 17 amino acids. The CDR3 sequence: CASSLLPERTGNSPLHF. For the CDR3, the DNA is TGCGCCAGCAGCCTTCTCCCGGAGAGGACGGGGAATTCACCCCTCCACTTT.

This sequence joins TRBV18 and TRBJ2-7; TRBD1 aligns across 10 bases. The CDR3 extends over 14 amino acids. The germline V gene encodes CDR1 KGHSH and CDR2 LQKENI. V gave up 1 base and J gave up 3 bases; unmatched junction bases: 0. The CDR3 DNA follows: TGTGCCAGCTCACCACGGACAGGGGGCTACGAGCAGTACTTC. This codes for CASSPRTGGYEQYF.

The chain employs TRBV29-1 and TRBJ2-3, with 15 bases fitting TRBD2. V dropped 7 bases and J dropped 3; count of bases not matched to a gene: 11. The CDR3 has 17 amino acids. Germline V gene lookup returns CDR1 SQVTM and CDR2 ANQGSEA. DNA for the CDR3: TGCAGCGCCTTCATCGGTGGACTAGCGGGAGGGACAGATACGCAGTATTTT. Amino acid sequence: CSAFIGGLAGGTDTQYF.

J is TRBJ2-1 and V is TRBV11-3; 16 bases match TRBD2. CDR3 length equals 15 residues. CDR1 and CDR2 (germline): SGHNT, YENEEA. The ends lost 5 bases at V and 9 bases at J; junction bases unmatched: 4. The CDR3 reads CASSEGLAGGAEQFF. CDR3 nucleotides: TGTGCCAGCAGCGAGGGACTAGCGGGAGGGGCTGAGCAGTTCTTC.

This clone has just one count. This sequence joins TRBV5-4 and TRBJ2-7; D unclear. This CDR3 spans 15 amino acids. CDR1 and CDR2 from the germline V gene are SGHNT and YYREEE (reference sequence). V was trimmed by 2 bases and J by 4 bases, leaving 16 bases between them. The CDR3 spells CASSFNAQPLYEQYF. CDR3 nucleotides: TGTGCCAGCAGCTTTAACGCACAGCCATTATACGAGCAGTACTTC.

The chain couples TRBV7-6 to TRBJ1-5; 9 bases agree with TRBD1. CDR1 and CDR2 (germline): SGHVS, FNYEAQ. CDR3 length: 17 amino acids. Trimming at V came to 0 bases and at J to 4 bases, leaving 7 bases not matched to a gene. The CDR3 is CASSLAFAGTGNQPQHF. The CDR3 nucleotides read TGTGCCAGCAGCTTAGCCTTCGCCGGGACAGGGAATCAGCCCCAGCATTTT.

J is TRBJ2-7 and V is TRBV6-2 or TRBV6-3; 7 nucleotides align to TRBD2. J gave up 2 bases and V 2 bases, and 0 bases lay outside the gene matches. Germline-derived CDR1 and CDR2 are MNHEY and SVGEGT. The CDR3 has 13 amino acids. CDR3 bases: TGTGCCAGCAGTTACGCGGGGGCCTACGAGCAGTACGTC. Its protein product is CASSYAGAYEQYV.

V usage is TRBV2 and J usage is TRBJ2-7, with TRBD1 as a possible D gene (6 bases). The CDR3 runs 15 residues. V shed 6 bases and J shed 3 bases, with 18 bases lying between them. Per the germline V gene, CDR1 is SNHLY and CDR2 is FYNNEI. Here the CDR3 DNA reads TGTGCCAGCAGCCGAAGCAGGGGTTCCCACTACGAGCAGTACTTC. Its protein product is CASSRSRGSHYEQYF.